The 3 T cell receptor beta chains below were found in one sample sequenced in a study of PD-1 blockade in classical Hodgkin lymphoma. This sample's time point: cycle 4 day 1 (C4D1), after five to seven weeks of nivolumab. Relapse after autologous stem cell transplantation occurred in every patient, and brentuximab vedotin exposure varied. Sequenced by immunoSEQ multiplex PCR; TCRdb stores in-frame clones only, minus some. The table records 40,000 to 45,000 clones, roughly 69% of them present only once. The material sequenced was peripheral blood mononuclear cells (PBMCs), taken before the fourth cycle of nivolumab. The source of these receptors is a human donor with classical Hodgkin lymphoma.

This chain uses TRBV6-5 with TRBJ2-3; D call uncertain. The CDR3 sequence is 15 residues long. Trimming took off 0 bases at V and 1 base at J, with 8 bases between the two ends. The germline gives CDR1 MNHEY, CDR2 SVGAGI. The CDR3 bases are TGTGCCAGCAGTTACTCCGCTGTGGGCACAGATACGCAGTATTTT. Translated: CASSYSAVGTDTQYF.

The genes are TRBV5-5 and TRBJ2-7; the D is unclear. The CDR3 runs 12 residues. With 1 base removed from V and 4 bases from J, the gap between germline ends came to 6 bases. CDR1 SGHKS and CDR2 YYEKEE come from the germline V gene (reference sequence). The CDR3, as DNA: TGTGCCAGCAGCTTGCAAGGGTACGAGCAGTACTTC. This translates into CASSLQGYEQYF.

The chain combines TRBV18 with TRBJ1-6, with 7 bases identical to TRBD1. The CDR3 is made up of 14 amino acids. J lost 9 bases, V lost 3 bases, and 5 bases had no gene match. In germline, CDR1 is KGHSH, CDR2 LQKENI. The DNA of the CDR3 is TGTGCCAGCTCACCTGGACAGGAAAGTTCACCCCTCCACTTT. It translates to CASSPGQESSPLHF. The full variable domain, rest sourced from reference TRBV18 and TRBJ1-6, is NAGVMQNPRHLVRRRGQEARLRCSPMKGHSHVYWYRQLPEEGLKFMVYLQKENIIDESGMPKERFSAEFPKEGPSILRIQQVVRGDSAAYFCASSPGQESSPLHFGNGTRLTVT.